These 22 T cell receptor beta chains originate from one sample sequenced in a study of blood T cell repertoires in COVID-19. Sequenced by immunoSEQ multiplex PCR; TCRdb stores in-frame clones only, minus some. The data contain approximately 190,000 clones, about 80% of them singletons. Sequencing was done on a sample of peripheral blood. The receptors were sampled from a human donor with acute or convalescent COVID-19. The donor label of this sample is uncertain.

This clone was observed a handful of times. The chain joins TRBV19 to TRBJ2-7; D ambiguous. The CDR3 sequence is 13 residues long. Germline values: CDR1 LNHDA, CDR2 SQIVND (reference sequence). With 1 base removed from V and 3 bases from J, the gap between germline ends came to 7 bases. The CDR3 sequence: CASSIGHFYEQYF. The CDR3 DNA sequence: TGTGCCAGTAGTATAGGACACTTCTACGAGCAGTACTTC.

The CDR3 sequence: CASSVSGTGVYEQYF. The CDR3 bases are TGTGCCAGTAGTGTTTCCGGGACAGGGGTTTACGAGCAGTACTTC. This sequence joins TRBV19 and TRBJ2-7; 10 positions agree with TRBD1. CDR3 length: 15 residues. CDR1 is LNHDA and CDR2 is SQIVND in the germline V gene (reference sequence). V lost 5 bases to trimming and J lost 4 bases; unmatched junction nucleotides: 8.

This clone has a handful of counts. CDR3 DNA: TGTGCCAGCAGCTTAGCCCTAGGCTCCTACAATGAGCAGTTCTTC. The encoded protein is CASSLALGSYNEQFF. The chain has TRBV11-3 and TRBJ2-1; D unclear. V was clipped by 1 base and J by 0 bases, with 7 bases between them. Germline CDR1 SGHNT, CDR2 YENEEA. This CDR3 region has 15 residues.

The V gene is TRBV14, the J gene TRBJ2-3; no clear D gene. The CDR3 runs 13 residues. CDR1 and CDR2 (germline): SGHDN, FVKESK. V lost 1 base to trimming and J lost 7 bases, with 9 bases between them. CDR3 DNA sequence: TGTGCCAGCAGCCAAGCGAGGCGTTATACGCAGTATTTT. It translates to CASSQARRYTQYF.

The V and J genes are TRBV15 and TRBJ1-5; the match to TRBD1 covers 11 bases. From germline, CDR1 is LNHNV and CDR2 YYDKDF (reference sequence). V dropped 1 base and J dropped 4; count of bases not matched to a gene: 6. The CDR3 runs to 17 residues. CDR3 DNA sequence: TGTGCCACCAGCAGAGTAACCGGGACAGGGGGGAATCAGCCCCAGCATTTT. Translating it yields CATSRVTGTGGNQPQHF.

This chain links TRBV19 with TRBJ1-1; D remains unclear. Trimming pared 5 bases from V and 0 bases from J, leaving 13 bases between. Per the germline V gene, CDR1 is LNHDA and CDR2 is SQIVND (reference sequence). The length of the CDR3 is 15 residues. The CDR3 protein is CASSLDISLNTEAFF. DNA for the CDR3: TGTGCCAGTAGTCTTGACATCAGTTTGAACACTGAAGCTTTCTTT.

V gene TRBV7-9 combines with J gene TRBJ1-1; D unresolved. This CDR3 has 15 amino acids. V lost 5 bases and J 1 base, leaving 14 bases between the germline ends. Germline V gives CDR1 SEHNR, CDR2 FQNEAQ (reference sequence). CDR3 sequence (DNA): TGTGCCAGCAGCCGATCCGGGAGCGCGAACACTGAAGCTTTCTTT. As protein: CASSRSGSANTEAFF. Supplemented by reference TRBV7-9 and TRBJ1-1, the full variable domain reads DTGVSQNPRHKITKRGQNVTFRCDPISEHNRLYWYRQTLGQGPEFLTYFQNEAQLEKSRLLSDRFSAERPKGSFSTLEIQRTEQGDSAMYLCASSRSGSANTEAFFGQGTRLTVV.

V and J are TRBV19 and TRBJ1-5, with 8 bases aligning to TRBD1. The trim removed 6 bases at V and 4 bases at J, leaving 2 bases unmatched. The V gene's germline CDR1 is LNHDA and CDR2 SQIVND (reference sequence). The length of the CDR3 is 13 residues. For the CDR3, the DNA is TGTGCCAGTAGAGGGGACAGGAATCAGCCCCAGCATTTT. Translated: CASRGDRNQPQHF.

The chain combines TRBV20-1 with TRBJ1-1; 10 bases map to TRBD1. This CDR3 spans 16 amino acids. CDR1 DFQATT and CDR2 SNEGSKA come from the germline V gene (reference sequence). Unmatched junction bases numbered 11, after V lost 3 bases and J lost 4 bases. DNA of the CDR3: TGCAGTGCTAGTCGCCACGACAGGGGGCTTGGCACTGAAGCTTTCTTT. It codes for CSASRHDRGLGTEAFF.

The chain links TRBV4-1 to TRBJ1-4; D might be TRBD1 (6 bases). Germline loops: CDR1 MGHRA, CDR2 YSYEKL. This CDR3 is built from 14 residues. Between the trimmed V and J ends, which lost 3 bases and 6 bases, there was a span of 11 bases. CDR3 sequence: CASSQNRVYEKLFF. CDR3 nucleotides: TGCGCCAGCAGCCAGAACAGGGTATATGAAAAACTGTTTTTT.

The chain joins TRBV5-4 to TRBJ2-2; D is possibly TRBD1 (6 bases). Germline V lookup: CDR1 SGHNT, CDR2 YYREEE (reference sequence). The CDR3 runs 16 residues. Deletions cut 0 bases from V and 2 bases from J, with 11 bases between. DNA for the CDR3: TGTGCCAGCAGCTTGGGGGCCAGGGGAAACACCGGGGAGCTGTTTTTT. It yields the protein CASSLGARGNTGELFF. Full variable domain (outside the CDR3, taken from reference TRBV5-4 and TRBJ2-2): ETGVTQSPTHLIKTRGQQVTLRCSSQSGHNTVSWYQQALGQGPQFIFQYYREEENGRGNFPPRFSGLQFPNYSSELNVNALELDDSALYLCASSLGARGNTGELFFGEGSRLTVL.

The sample holds one count of this clone. The CDR3 spells CASSTTSGSYNEQFF. The CDR3, as DNA: TGTGCCAGCAGCACCACTAGCGGGAGCTACAATGAGCAGTTCTTC. The chain is built from TRBV5-4 and TRBJ2-1; 11 bases line up with TRBD2. CDR1 and CDR2 from the germline V gene are SGHNT and YYREEE (reference sequence). Trimming at V came to 4 bases and at J to 3 bases, leaving 3 bases not matched to a gene. This CDR3 comprises 15 residues.

V usage is TRBV10-3 and J usage is TRBJ1-2; D remains ambiguous. Germline CDR1 is ENHRY and CDR2 is SYGVKD. The CDR3 spans 14 residues. Trimming cost V 2 bases and J 8 bases, with 15 bases left between them. CDR3 nucleotide sequence: TGTGCCATCAGTGAGGGAAAGGGAGTAGGCGGCTACACCTTC. Protein sequence: CAISEGKGVGGYTF.

The V and J genes are TRBV3-1 (or the pseudogene TRBV3-2) and TRBJ1-2; perhaps TRBD1 as D (6 bases). The CDR3 consists of 13 residues. Germline V lookup: CDR1 LGHDT, CDR2 YNNKEL (reference sequence). The V and J ends lost 3 bases and 6 bases respectively, with 11 bases between them. DNA for the CDR3: TGTGCCAGCAGCCATCTAAAGGGGGATGGCTACACCTTC. Translated, it gives CASSHLKGDGYTF.

This sequence joins TRBV6-6 and TRBJ2-3; 9 bases fit TRBD2. CDR3 size: 16 residues. Trimming at V came to 3 bases and at J to 5 bases, leaving 9 bases not matched to a gene. Germline V CDR1 and CDR2: MNHNY, SVGAGI (reference sequence). Here the CDR3 reads CASSYVAGGPLDTQYF. CDR3 in DNA: TGTGCCAGCAGTTATGTGGCGGGAGGGCCTTTAGATACGCAGTATTTT.

The CDR3 region is CASSPLLGKNEKLFF. The CDR3 DNA reads as TGCGCCAGCAGCCCCCTCCTAGGAAAAAATGAAAAACTGTTTTTT. The chain is built from TRBV5-1 and TRBJ1-4; D not resolved. This CDR3 spans 15 amino acids. The V gene lost 4 bases and the J gene lost 5 bases, with 15 bases spanning the gap. The germline V gene encodes CDR1 SGHRS and CDR2 YFSETQ.

The rearrangement uses TRBV18 and TRBJ2-5, with D unclear. With 1 base removed from V and 4 bases from J, the gap between germline ends came to 13 bases. The CDR3 has 15 residues. CDR1 KGHSH and CDR2 LQKENI come from the germline V gene. As DNA, the CDR3 is TGTGCCAGCTCACCACAACGACATTCGGCAGAGACCCAGTACTTC. It is translated as CASSPQRHSAETQYF.

The chain links TRBV27 to TRBJ1-1; TRBD1 matches at 9 bases. The V gene end was trimmed by 8 bases and the J gene end by 1 base; junction bases not matched to a gene: 5. This CDR3 is 14 amino acids long. From germline, CDR1 is MNHEY and CDR2 SMNVEV (reference sequence). CDR3 amino acids: CASRDRDSNTEAFF. The CDR3 DNA sequence: TGTGCCAGCCGGGACAGGGACTCGAACACTGAAGCTTTCTTT.

This chain links TRBV4-2 with TRBJ2-5, with a weak D call TRBD2 (7 bases). The CDR3 is 15 amino acids. V was cut by 3 bases and J by 3 bases, with 14 bases left in between. Looked up from germline, CDR1 is LGHNA and CDR2 is YNFKEQ. CDR3 protein: CASSHLGGGEETQYF. As DNA, the CDR3 is TGTGCCAGCAGCCATTTAGGGGGAGGGGAAGAGACCCAGTACTTC.

This clone was found a few times. The rearrangement links TRBV27 to TRBJ1-1; D might be TRBD1 (5 bases). The germline gives CDR1 MNHEY, CDR2 SMNVEV (reference sequence). CDR3 length: 14 residues. V was shortened by 4 bases and J by 5 bases, with 14 bases between the two germline ends. CDR3 DNA sequence: TGTGCCAGCAGTTCCTATGGGGGGTTAACTGAAGCTTTCTTT. Its protein product is CASSSYGGLTEAFF.

This chain connects TRBV6-6 to TRBJ1-2, with 7 nucleotides matching TRBD1. Germline trimming cut 5 bases from V and 6 bases from J; bases unmatched to any gene: 6. Germline loops: CDR1 MNHNY, CDR2 SVGAGI (reference sequence). The CDR3 spans 13 residues. CDR3 nucleotides: TGTGCCAGCAGTACCGACAGGGAACATGGCTACACCTTC. This codes for CASSTDREHGYTF.

This chain joins TRBV10-3 and TRBJ1-2, with TRBD1 matching 7 bases. The CDR3 is 13 amino acids. Germline V lookup: CDR1 ENHRY, CDR2 SYGVKD. The J segment lost 5 bases and the V segment lost 8 bases, leaving 8 bases of the junction unmatched. CDR3 sequence: CAIEGQLGYGYTF. CDR3 nucleotide sequence: TGTGCCATCGAGGGACAGTTGGGTTATGGCTACACCTTC.